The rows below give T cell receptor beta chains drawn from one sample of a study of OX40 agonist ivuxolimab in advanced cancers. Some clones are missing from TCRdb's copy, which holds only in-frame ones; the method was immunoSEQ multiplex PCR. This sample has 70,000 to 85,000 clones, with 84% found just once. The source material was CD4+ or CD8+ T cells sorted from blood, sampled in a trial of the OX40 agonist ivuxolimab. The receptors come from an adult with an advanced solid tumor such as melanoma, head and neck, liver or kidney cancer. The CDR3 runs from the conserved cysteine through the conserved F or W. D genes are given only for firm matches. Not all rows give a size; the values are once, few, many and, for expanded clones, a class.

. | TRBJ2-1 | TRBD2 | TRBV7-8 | TGTGCCAGCAGCTTTCGGGGGACTAGCGGAATCAATGAGCAGTTCTTC | CASSFRGTSGINEQFF
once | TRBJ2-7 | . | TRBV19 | TGTGCCAGTAGTTTGGACTCGGGACCCTCCTACGAGCAGTACTTC | CASSLDSGPSYEQYF
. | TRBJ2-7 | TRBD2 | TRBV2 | TGTGCCAGCAGTGCTGACGCCGGGACTAGCGGAGCCCTTAGGGAGCAGTACTTC | CASSADAGTSGALREQYF
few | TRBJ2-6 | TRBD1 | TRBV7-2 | TGTGCCAGCAGCTCCTCGGGACAGAAGTCTGGGGCCAACGTCCTGACTTTC | CASSSSGQKSGANVLTF
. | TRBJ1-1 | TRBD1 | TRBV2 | TGTGCCAGCAGACTAACAGGGGCCGATCTTGCAGCTTTCTTT | CASRLTGADLAAFF
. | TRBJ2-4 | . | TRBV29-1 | TGCAGCGCCCCTGGGCCCGGGGACATTCAGTACTTC | CSAPGPGDIQYF
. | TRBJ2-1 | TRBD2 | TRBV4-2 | TGTGCCAGCAGCCGCCCCGGACTAGGGGACAATGAGCAGTTCTTC | CASSRPGLGDNEQFF
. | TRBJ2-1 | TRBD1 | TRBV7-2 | TGTGCCAGCAGCCAATTACAGGGGGCGAATGAGCAGTTCTTC | CASSQLQGANEQFF
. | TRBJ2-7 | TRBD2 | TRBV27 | TGTGCCAGCAGTTTAAGGGGGACTAGCGGGGGGACCTACGAGCAGTACTTC | CASSLRGTSGGTYEQYF
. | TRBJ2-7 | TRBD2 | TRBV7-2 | TGTGCCAGCAGCCCACGAGGACTAGCGGGACTATACGAGCAGTACTTC | CASSPRGLAGLYEQYF
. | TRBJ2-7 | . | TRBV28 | TGTGCCAGCAAAGTGGGGGGGACAGACTACGAGCAGTACTTC | CASKVGGTDYEQYF
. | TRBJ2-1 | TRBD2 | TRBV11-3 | TGTGCCAGCAGCTTAGATTCACTAGCGGGAGTTCATGAGCAGTTCTTC | CASSLDSLAGVHEQFF
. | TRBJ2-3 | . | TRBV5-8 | TGTGCCAGCAGCTTGGGAGCGATTTTAGATACGCAGTATTTT | CASSLGAILDTQYF
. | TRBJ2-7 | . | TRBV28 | TGTGCCAGCAGAGCGATAGTTACCTACGAGCAGTACTTC | CASRAIVTYEQYF
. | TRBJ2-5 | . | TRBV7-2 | TGTGCCAGCAGCTTATGGGGGGAGACCCAGTACTTC | CASSLWGETQYF
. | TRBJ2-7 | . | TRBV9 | TGTGCCAGCAGCGTAGGTGCGGGTGGATCCTACGAGCAGTACTTC | CASSVGAGGSYEQYF
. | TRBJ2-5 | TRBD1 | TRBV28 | TGTGCCAGCACCCCGTCCGGGACAGGGGGCGAGGAGACCCAGTACTTC | CASTPSGTGGEETQYF
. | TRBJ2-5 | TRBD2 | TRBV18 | TGTGCCAGCTCACCGGGGAGGGCCGGCCAAGAGACCCAGTACTTC | CASSPGRAGQETQYF
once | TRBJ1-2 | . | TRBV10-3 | TGTGCCATCAGTGATCGGACCGCTTCTAACTATGGCTACACCTTC | CAISDRTASNYGYTF
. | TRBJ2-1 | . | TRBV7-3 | TGTGCCAGCAGCTTAACGGCTAGTTCCTTACGAGAGCAGTTCTTC | CASSLTASSLREQFF
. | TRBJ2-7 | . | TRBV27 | TGTGCCAGCAGTAACGAGGGAAGGGGCGAGCAGTACTTC | CASSNEGRGEQYF
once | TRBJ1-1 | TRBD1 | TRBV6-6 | TGTGCCAGCACCCACAGGGGGGGCGTCGCTGAAGCTTTCTTT | CASTHRGGVAEAFF
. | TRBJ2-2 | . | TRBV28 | TGTGCCAGCAGTTTACTCGGTATCGGGGAGCTGTTTTTT | CASSLLGIGELFF
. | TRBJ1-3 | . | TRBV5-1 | TGCGCCAGCAGCTTGGGGGGCTCTGGAAACACCATATATTTT | CASSLGGSGNTIYF
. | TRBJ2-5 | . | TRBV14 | TGTGCCAGCAGCCGTACGAGGGGGGAGACCCAGTACTTC | CASSRTRGETQYF
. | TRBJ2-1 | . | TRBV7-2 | TGTGCCAGCAGCTTAGAGGGGTCGGGGGTGCGGGAGCAGTTCTTC | CASSLEGSGVREQFF
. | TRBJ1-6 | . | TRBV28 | TGTGCCAGCAGTCCAGGGTTTGCACCCCTCCACTTT | CASSPGFAPLHF
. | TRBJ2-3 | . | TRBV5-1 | TGCGCCAGCAGCGCGACAGATACGCAGTATTTT | CASSATDTQYF
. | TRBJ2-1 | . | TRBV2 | TGTGCCAGCAGTGGATCGAGGGGCCCCCACAATGAGCAGTTCTTC | CASSGSRGPHNEQFF
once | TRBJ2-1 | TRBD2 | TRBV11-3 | TGTGCCAGCAGCTTACGGGGGGGGTTTAGTGGCAATGAGCAGTTCTTC | CASSLRGGFSGNEQFF
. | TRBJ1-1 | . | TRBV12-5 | TGTGCTAGTGGTCCGCTGTCACTCGGGAACACTGAAGCTTTCTTT | CASGPLSLGNTEAFF
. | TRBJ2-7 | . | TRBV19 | TGTGCCACACGGACAGACCCCAGCTCCTACGAGCAGTACTTC | CATRTDPSSYEQYF
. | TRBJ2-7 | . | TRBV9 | TGTGCCAGCAGCGTTATTGGGTCGAGTGGGAACGAGCAGTACTTC | CASSVIGSSGNEQYF
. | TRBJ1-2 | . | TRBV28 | TGTGCCAGCAGTTTATGGGGACGGAAAGGCTACACCTTC | CASSLWGRKGYTF
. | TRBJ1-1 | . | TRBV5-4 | TGTGCCAGCAGCTTGGCCGGGCAGGGGAAAACTGAAGCTTTCTTT | CASSLAGQGKTEAFF
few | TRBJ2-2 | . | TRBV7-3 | TGTGCCAGCAGCAGATACCAGGGAACCGGGGAGCTGTTTTTT | CASSRYQGTGELFF
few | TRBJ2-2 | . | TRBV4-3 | TGCGCCAGCAGCCATATCGGCCAGACCGGGGAGCTGTTTTTT | CASSHIGQTGELFF
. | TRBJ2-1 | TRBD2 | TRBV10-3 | TGTGCCATCAGTGGGACCAGCGGGAGAAAAGTAGATGAGCAGTTCTTC | CAISGTSGRKVDEQFF
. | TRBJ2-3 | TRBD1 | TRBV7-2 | TGTGCCAGCAGCAAACGGACAGGGGGTGGCACAGATACGCAGTATTTT | CASSKRTGGGTDTQYF